This T cell receptor (beta chain) was sequenced during a study of siplizumab effects on memory and regulatory T cells. Whole-study results and caveats: It seemed that naive T cells were more diverse than memory cells and were major contributors to the alloresponse. With siplizumab, Treg-derived clones averaged roughly 62% of mappable alloreactive CD4+ clones, versus 25% to 30% in controls. The alloreactive clones that mapped to unstimulated subsets made up only a minor fraction. Siplizumab, the agent tested, significantly reduced alloreactive sequences traceable to unstimulated CD4+ memory cells.

Data came from immunoSEQ multiplex PCR; TCRdb stores just in-frame clones and leaves some out. The table lists around 78,000 clones, roughly nine tenths of them singletons, with 25% to 35% in the top ten. This CDR3 is built from 15 residues. V lost 5 bases and J lost 7, with 20 bases in between. The germline V gene has CDR1 SEHNR and CDR2 FQNEAQ (reference sequence). About this clone: Its antigen is still unknown.

Sequences were obtained from CD8+ T cells sorted from blood. The chain employs TRBV7-9 and TRBJ2-5; possibly TRBD1 for D (6 bases). The receptor comes from a human donor in good health. CDR3 DNA: TGTGCCAGCAGCGGGGGCGGAGACGCCCTGGGGACCCAGTACTTC. This translates into CASSGGGDALGTQYF.